A single sample is the source of the 27 T cell receptor beta chains below, sequenced in a study of blood T cell repertoires in COVID-19. Repertoires were generated with immunoSEQ multiplex PCR, while TCRdb's copy carries only in-frame clones and drops some. Among around 36,000 clones, about four fifths were seen once, and the ten largest hold 3% to 4%. The material sequenced was peripheral blood. These receptors were obtained from a man aged 50 to 60 with acute or convalescent COVID-19.

This chain connects TRBV7-9 to TRBJ1-3, with 10 bases aligning to TRBD1. Germline V lookup: CDR1 SEHNR, CDR2 FQNEAQ (reference sequence). The CDR3 length is 17 residues. The ends lost 5 bases at V and 1 base at J; junction bases unmatched: 8. The chain's CDR3 is CASSDRQGARSGNTIYF. DNA of the CDR3: TGTGCCAGCAGCGATCGACAGGGGGCTAGGTCTGGAAACACCATATATTTT.

The chain recombines TRBV24-1 with TRBJ1-5; possible D gene TRBD1, 5 bases. V lost 4 bases to trimming and J lost 1 base, with 7 bases between them. CDR3 length: 14 residues. Germline V CDR1 and CDR2: KGHDR, SFDVKD. The CDR3 here is CATSDGGSNQPQHF. CDR3 nucleotide sequence: TGTGCCACCAGTGACGGGGGAAGCAATCAGCCCCAGCATTTT.

The V call is TRBV7-6, the J call TRBJ2-5; possibly TRBD1 for D (6 bases). Trimming cost V 3 bases and J 4 bases, with 12 bases left between them. Germline V gene sequence: CDR1 SGHVS, CDR2 FNYEAQ. This CDR3 is 14 amino acids long. CDR3 nucleotide sequence: TGTGCCAGCAGCTTCGCAGGGGAGTTAGAGACCCAGTACTTC. Its protein product is CASSFAGELETQYF. Variable domain in full (rest from reference TRBV7-6 and TRBJ2-5): GAGVSQSPRYKVTKRGQDVALRCDPISGHVSLYWYRQALGQGPEFLTYFNYEAQQDKSGLPNDRFSAERPEGSISTLTIQRTEQRDSAMYRCASSFAGELETQYFGPGTRLLVL.

The genes are TRBV29-1 and TRBJ1-4; possibly TRBD1 for D (5 bases). Trimming removed 8 bases at V and 8 bases at J, with 18 bases between. The germline V gene has CDR1 SQVTM and CDR2 ANQGSEA. The CDR3 is 13 amino acids. The CDR3 coding sequence is TGCAGCTTCCAGGGTTTTGAGGACGAAAAACTGTTTTTT. Protein product: CSFQGFEDEKLFF.

This chain uses TRBV10-3 with TRBJ2-7; possible D gene TRBD2, 6 bases. CDR1 is ENHRY, CDR2 SYGVKD, per germline. This CDR3 spans 13 amino acids. Trimming shortened V by 3 bases and J by 5 bases, and 11 bases separated the two germline ends. This CDR3 reads CAISDMGGDEQYF. CDR3 DNA: TGTGCCATCAGTGACATGGGGGGAGACGAGCAGTACTTC.

The chain links TRBV5-5 to TRBJ1-4; 9 bases match TRBD1. The CDR3 is 16 residues long. Germline CDR1 reads SGHKS; CDR2 reads YYEKEE (reference sequence). V lost 4 bases to trimming and J lost 8 bases; unmatched junction nucleotides: 12. The CDR3 DNA is TGTGCCAGCAGCCTTAACCTACAGGGGGCAGGCGAAAAACTGTTTTTT. Its protein is CASSLNLQGAGEKLFF.

This clone appeared once. The rearrangement joins TRBV7-9 to TRBJ2-3; D perhaps matches TRBD2 (6 bases). Germline lookup yields CDR1 SEHNR and CDR2 FQNEAQ (reference sequence). The length of the CDR3 is 14 residues. Trimming took off 5 bases at V and 8 bases at J, with 17 bases between the two ends. In nucleotides, the CDR3 is TGTGCCAGCAGCCCCCCGTCTAGCGCGGGTACGCAGTATTTT. As protein: CASSPPSSAGTQYF.

This clone was found once. The V gene is TRBV27, the J gene TRBJ1-5, with 9 bases that match TRBD1. Trimming removed 6 bases from V and 5 bases from J; junction bases left unmatched: 2. Germline V gene lookup returns CDR1 MNHEY and CDR2 SMNVEV (reference sequence). This CDR3 contains 13 residues. The CDR3 DNA follows: TGTGCCAGCAGCAGGGACAGGGATCAGCCCCAGCATTTT. It is translated as CASSRDRDQPQHF.

The rearrangement uses TRBV6-5 and TRBJ1-3, with D maybe TRBD1 (6 bases). V was shortened by 5 bases and J by 1 base, with 12 bases between the two germline ends. CDR3 length: 15 amino acids. Germline CDR1 is MNHEY and CDR2 is SVGAGI. The CDR3: CASSRQGKSGNTIYF. CDR3 DNA sequence: TGTGCCAGCAGTCGGCAGGGGAAATCTGGAAACACCATATATTTT.

This clone appeared a few times. The chain links TRBV19 to TRBJ2-7; TRBD2 agrees at 7 bases. J gave up 0 bases and V 1 base, and 3 bases lay outside the gene matches. The CDR3 loop spans 15 amino acids. Per germline, CDR1 LNHDA and CDR2 SQIVND (reference sequence). The CDR3, as DNA: TGTGCCAGTAGTATAGGGCTAGCGGTCTCCTACGAGCAGTACTTC. It yields the protein CASSIGLAVSYEQYF.

The chain uses TRBV6-5 and TRBJ2-3, with D hard to call. Trimming cost V 7 bases and J 4 bases, with 18 bases left between them. Per germline, CDR1 MNHEY and CDR2 SVGAGI. The CDR3 sequence is 15 residues long. Written as DNA, the CDR3 is TGTGCCAGCACCCCCGGTTCGGCCGAGGCAGATACGCAGTATTTT. The encoded protein is CASTPGSAEADTQYF.

J is TRBJ1-6 and V is TRBV19; no definite D call. Trimming removed 5 bases at V and 0 bases at J, with 14 bases between. In germline, CDR1 is LNHDA, CDR2 SQIVND (reference sequence). This CDR3 is built from 17 residues. The CDR3 sequence: CASSPVGSFSYNSPLHF. CDR3 DNA sequence: TGTGCCAGTAGTCCCGTGGGGAGCTTCTCCTATAATTCACCCCTCCACTTT.

J is TRBJ2-1 and V is TRBV5-1; 7 bases line up with TRBD2. The CDR3 has 15 residues. CDR1 is SGHRS, CDR2 YFSETQ, per germline. The trim removed 4 bases at V and 2 bases at J, leaving 6 bases unmatched. CDR3 in DNA: TGCGCCAGCAGCCCGCGGGAGCGGACCTACAATGAGCAGTTCTTC. Translation gives CASSPRERTYNEQFF.

V usage is TRBV3-1 (or the pseudogene TRBV3-2) and J usage is TRBJ2-3, with TRBD2 matching over 9 bases. CDR1 LGHDT and CDR2 YNNKEL come from the germline V gene (reference sequence). The trim removed 6 bases at V and 2 bases at J, leaving 3 bases unmatched. The CDR3 covers 14 residues. For the CDR3, the DNA is TGTGCCAGCAGTCGGACTAGCGCCACAGATACGCAGTATTTT. It is translated as CASSRTSATDTQYF.

The chain recombines TRBV7-2 with TRBJ1-2; a weak D match, TRBD1 (6 bases). The CDR3 runs to 15 residues. Trimming shortened V by 0 bases and J by 1 base, and 9 bases separated the two germline ends. The germline V gene encodes CDR1 SGHTA and CDR2 FQGNSA. The CDR3 reads CASSLAGTINYGYTF. As DNA, the CDR3 is TGTGCCAGCAGCTTAGCGGGGACAATTAACTATGGCTACACCTTC.

As for this clone: Compared with germline, one end of the junction differs, possibly owing to a read error. The chain's CDR3 is CASSQRPGGTDAQYF. As DNA, the CDR3 is TGTGCCAGCAGCCAACGGCCAGGGGGCACAGATGCGCAGTATTTT. J is TRBJ2-3 and V is TRBV11-3; TRBD1 aligns across 8 bases. This CDR3 is built from 15 residues. Germline CDR1 and CDR2: SGHNT and YENEEA. Complete variable domain (other parts from reference TRBV11-3 and TRBJ2-3): EAGVVQSPRYKIIEKKQPVAFWCNPISGHNTLYWYLQNLGQGPELLIRYENEEAVDDSQLPKDRFSAERLKGVDSTLKIQPAELGDSAVYLCASSQRPGGTDAQYFGPGTRLTVL.

The rearrangement uses TRBV19 and TRBJ2-3, with 12 nucleotides matching TRBD2. The CDR3 spans 17 residues. Germline values: CDR1 LNHDA, CDR2 SQIVND (reference sequence). V dropped 5 bases and J dropped 4; count of bases not matched to a gene: 10. The CDR3 sequence is CASSFSLAGGGADTQYF. The CDR3 coding sequence is TGTGCCAGTAGTTTCTCCCTAGCGGGAGGGGGGGCAGATACGCAGTATTTT.

This chain links TRBV20-1 with TRBJ1-5; D not resolved. In germline, CDR1 is DFQATT, CDR2 SNEGSKA (reference sequence). The CDR3 consists of 12 residues. V dropped 3 bases and J dropped 2 bases, with 5 bases sitting between them. CDR3 region: CSASGGNQPQHF. CDR3 coding DNA: TGCAGTGCTAGTGGAGGCAATCAGCCCCAGCATTTT.

A remark on this clone: This specimen includes other DNA sequences encoding the same CDR3. V gene TRBV18 combines with J gene TRBJ2-7, with TRBD1 identical over 8 bases. Per the germline V gene, CDR1 is KGHSH and CDR2 is LQKENI. The CDR3 runs 14 residues. J gave up 4 bases and V 3 bases, and 5 bases lay outside the gene matches. The CDR3 DNA reads TGTGCCAGCTCACCCGGGACAGGAGCATACGAGCAGTACTTC. Translated: CASSPGTGAYEQYF.

V gene TRBV9 combines with J gene TRBJ1-6; no reliable D call. Germline lookup yields CDR1 SGDLS and CDR2 YYNGEE. V lost 0 bases to trimming and J lost 1 base, with 8 bases between them. The CDR3 is 16 residues long. CDR3 amino acids: CASSVDPGSYNSPLHF. The DNA for the CDR3 is TGTGCCAGCAGCGTAGATCCAGGTTCCTATAATTCACCCCTCCACTTT.

This chain connects TRBV3-1 (or the pseudogene TRBV3-2) to TRBJ1-4; TRBD1 matches 7 bases. The trim removed 5 bases at V and 0 bases at J, leaving 9 bases unmatched. This CDR3 spans 17 amino acids. CDR1 and CDR2 (germline): LGHDT, YNNKEL (reference sequence). CDR3 amino acids: CASSEIVGTATNEKLFF. In nucleotides, the CDR3 is TGTGCCAGCAGCGAGATCGTTGGGACAGCAACTAATGAAAAACTGTTTTTT.

The V gene is TRBV6-5, the J gene TRBJ2-5; TRBD2 might be the D (5 bases). There are 14 residues in the CDR3. Between the trimmed V and J ends, which lost 5 bases and 5 bases, there was a span of 15 bases. Looked up from germline, CDR1 is MNHEY and CDR2 is SVGAGI. The CDR3 loop reads CASSRDPGLETQYF. The CDR3 DNA follows: TGTGCCAGCAGTCGAGACCCAGGACTGGAGACCCAGTACTTC.

The J gene is TRBJ2-1, the V gene TRBV3-1 (or the pseudogene TRBV3-2); no reliable D call. V was shortened by 4 bases and J by 4 bases, with 11 bases between the two germline ends. The germline CDR1 and CDR2 sequences are LGHDT and YNNKEL (reference sequence). There are 14 residues in the CDR3. The CDR3 DNA reads TGTGCCAGCAGCCCACCCACCGGGTACAATGAGCAGTTCTTC. It encodes CASSPPTGYNEQFF.

J is TRBJ2-5 and V is TRBV10-3; 11 nucleotides line up with TRBD1. V lost 6 bases to trimming and J lost 2 bases; unmatched junction nucleotides: 5. This CDR3 has 15 amino acids. Germline CDR1 and CDR2: ENHRY and SYGVKD. This chain's CDR3 is CAIRQGTGGQETQYF. In DNA form, the CDR3 reads TGTGCCATCAGGCAGGGGACAGGGGGTCAAGAGACCCAGTACTTC.

Only one count was recorded for this clone. This CDR3 reads CASSSSGTGGNFGTDTQYF. CDR3 bases: TGTGCCAGCAGCTCTTCCGGGACAGGGGGGAATTTTGGCACAGATACGCAGTATTTT. The chain joins TRBV28 to TRBJ2-3, with TRBD1 matching 11 bases. V shed 6 bases, J shed 1 base, and the junction held 15 bases outside the gene matches. Germline loops: CDR1 MDHEN, CDR2 SYDVKM. The CDR3 runs to 19 residues.

As concerns this clone: Other DNA sequences in this specimen translate into the identical CDR3. The chain is built from TRBV5-1 and TRBJ1-5; 7 positions match TRBD1. Trimming took 0 bases from V and 2 from J; bases not matched to a gene: 5. Germline V gene sequence: CDR1 SGHRS, CDR2 YFSETQ. The CDR3 length is 16 residues. The CDR3 loop is CASSLGDREGNQPQHF. CDR3 coding DNA: TGCGCCAGCAGCTTGGGTGACAGGGAGGGCAATCAGCCCCAGCATTTT.

To note about this clone: At one end, the junction sequence differs from germline, possibly due to a read error. Within the sample, other DNA sequences also encode this same CDR3. The rearrangement links TRBV18 to TRBJ1-3; 7 positions agree with TRBD1. This CDR3 region has 16 residues. CDR1 KGHSH and CDR2 LQKENI come from the germline V gene. CDR3 nucleotides: TGTGCCAGCTCCCCACCGGGACAGAGTTCTGGAAACACCATATATTTT. Protein product: CASSPPGQSSGNTIYF.